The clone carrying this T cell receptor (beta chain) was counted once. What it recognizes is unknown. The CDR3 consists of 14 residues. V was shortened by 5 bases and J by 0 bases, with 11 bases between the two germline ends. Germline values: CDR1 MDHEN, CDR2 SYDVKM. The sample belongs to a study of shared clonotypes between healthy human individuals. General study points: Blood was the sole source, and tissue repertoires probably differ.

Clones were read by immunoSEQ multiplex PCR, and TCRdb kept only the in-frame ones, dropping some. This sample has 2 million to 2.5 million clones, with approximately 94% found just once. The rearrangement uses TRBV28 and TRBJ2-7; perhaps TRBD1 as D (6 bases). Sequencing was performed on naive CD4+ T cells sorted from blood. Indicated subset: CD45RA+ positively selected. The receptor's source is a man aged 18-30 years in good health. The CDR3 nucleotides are TGTGCCAGCAGTCGCCGACAGGCCTCCTACGAGCAGTACTTC. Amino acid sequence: CASSRRQASYEQYF.